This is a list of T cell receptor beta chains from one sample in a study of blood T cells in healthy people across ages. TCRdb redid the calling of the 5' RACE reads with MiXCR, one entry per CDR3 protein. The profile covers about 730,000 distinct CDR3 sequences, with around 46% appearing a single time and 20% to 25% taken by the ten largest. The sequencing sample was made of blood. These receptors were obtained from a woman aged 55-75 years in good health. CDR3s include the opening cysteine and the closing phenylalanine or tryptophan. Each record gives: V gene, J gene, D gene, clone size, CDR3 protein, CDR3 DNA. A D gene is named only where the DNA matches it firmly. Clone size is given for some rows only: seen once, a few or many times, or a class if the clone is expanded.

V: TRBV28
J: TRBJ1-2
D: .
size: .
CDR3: CATNGGDYGYTF
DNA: TGTGCCACCAACGGGGGGGACTATGGCTACACCTTC

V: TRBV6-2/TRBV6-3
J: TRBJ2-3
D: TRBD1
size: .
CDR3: CASSYGTGNPDTQYF
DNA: TGTGCCAGCAGTTACGGGACAGGGAATCCAGATACGCAGTATTTT

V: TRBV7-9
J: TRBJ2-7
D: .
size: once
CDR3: CPSSILGLRGDEQYF
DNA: TGTCCCAGCAGCATACTCGGGCTTAGGGGCGATGAGCAGTACTTC

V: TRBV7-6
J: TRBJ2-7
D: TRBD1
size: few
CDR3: CASSSGQGKSEQYF
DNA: TGTGCCAGCAGCTCGGGACAGGGGAAATCCGAGCAGTACTTC

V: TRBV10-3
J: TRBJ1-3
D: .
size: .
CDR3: CAISESPAGDTIYF
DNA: TGTGCCATCAGTGAGTCGCCAGCGGGAGACACCATATATTTT

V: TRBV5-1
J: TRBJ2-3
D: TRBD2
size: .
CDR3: CASSWGTSGGGTDTQYF
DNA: TGCGCCAGCAGCTGGGGGACTAGCGGGGGAGGCACAGATACGCAGTATTTT

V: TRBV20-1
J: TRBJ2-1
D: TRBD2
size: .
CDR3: CSARVLAGSSYNEQFF
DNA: TGCAGTGCTAGAGTTTTAGCGGGAAGCTCCTACAATGAGCAGTTCTTC

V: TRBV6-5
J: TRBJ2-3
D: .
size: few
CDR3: CASSYGGFVREGDTQYF
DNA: TGTGCCAGCAGTTACGGCGGGTTTGTGAGAGAGGGGGATACGCAGTATTTT

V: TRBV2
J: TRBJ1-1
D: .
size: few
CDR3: CASSGRMNTEAFF
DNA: TGTGCCAGCAGTGGACGGATGAACACTGAAGCTTTCTTT

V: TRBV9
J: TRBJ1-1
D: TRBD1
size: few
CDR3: CASSEGAAVTEAFF
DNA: TGTGCCAGCAGCGAGGGGGCGGCGGTCACTGAAGCTTTCTTT

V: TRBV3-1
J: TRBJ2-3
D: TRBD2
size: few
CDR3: CASSQGLAGGSTPGDTQYF
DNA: TGTGCCAGCAGCCAAGGACTAGCGGGGGGATCGACCCCCGGAGATACGCAGTATTTT

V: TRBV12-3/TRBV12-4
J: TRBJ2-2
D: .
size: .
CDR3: CASSFQQGLTGELFF
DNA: TGTGCCAGCAGTTTTCAACAGGGTCTCACCGGGGAGCTGTTTTTT

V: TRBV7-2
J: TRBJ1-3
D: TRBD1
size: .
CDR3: CASSLEFTRGAGNTIYF
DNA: TGTGCCAGCAGCTTAGAATTCACCAGGGGGGCTGGAAACACCATATATTTT

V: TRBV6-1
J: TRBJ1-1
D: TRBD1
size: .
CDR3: CASRTGTGRSMNTEAFF
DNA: TGTGCCAGCAGAACCGGGACAGGGCGTTCCATGAACACTGAAGCTTTCTTT

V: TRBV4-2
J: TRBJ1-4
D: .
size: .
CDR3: CASSHNRDNNEKLFF
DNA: TGTGCCAGCAGCCACAACCGGGACAATAATGAAAAACTGTTTTTT

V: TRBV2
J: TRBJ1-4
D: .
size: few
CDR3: CASTIGTTNEKLFF
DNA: TGTGCCAGCACTATTGGAACAACTAATGAAAAACTGTTTTTT

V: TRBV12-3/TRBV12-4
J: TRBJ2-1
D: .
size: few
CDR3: CASSFSTATPEQFF
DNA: TGTGCCAGCAGCTTCAGTACAGCGACTCCTGAGCAGTTCTTC

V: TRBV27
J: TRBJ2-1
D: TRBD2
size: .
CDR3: CASSILGLAGGYNEQFF
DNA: TGTGCCAGCAGTATCTTGGGACTAGCGGGAGGGTACAATGAGCAGTTCTTC

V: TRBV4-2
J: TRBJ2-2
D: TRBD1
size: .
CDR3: CASSQDRQGVNTGELFF
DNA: TGTGCCAGCAGCCAAGATCGCCAGGGGGTCAACACCGGGGAGCTGTTTTTT

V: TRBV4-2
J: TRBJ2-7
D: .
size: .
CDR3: CASSQEVAGATHEQYF
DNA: TGTGCCAGCAGCCAAGAGGTAGCAGGGGCCACCCACGAGCAGTACTTC

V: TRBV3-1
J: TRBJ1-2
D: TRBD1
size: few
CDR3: CASSQDLEGASGYTF
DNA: TGTGCCAGCAGCCAAGATCTCGAGGGGGCGAGTGGCTACACCTTC

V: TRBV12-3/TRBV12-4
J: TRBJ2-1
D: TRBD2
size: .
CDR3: CASSGGTSGIWFF
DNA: TGTGCCAGCAGTGGGGGGACTAGCGGGATCTGGTTCTTC

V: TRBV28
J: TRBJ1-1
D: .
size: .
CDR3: CASSDRRTLSEAFF
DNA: TGTGCCAGCAGTGACCGACGAACGCTTTCTGAAGCTTTCTTT

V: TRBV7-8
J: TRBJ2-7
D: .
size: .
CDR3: CASSLGPSVNEQYF
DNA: TGTGCCAGCAGCTTAGGCCCTTCCGTTAACGAGCAGTACTTC

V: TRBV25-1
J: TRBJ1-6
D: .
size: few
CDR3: CASSGRTRGTYNSPLHF
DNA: TGTGCCAGCAGTGGACGGACAAGAGGCACCTATAATTCACCCCTCCACTTT